The clone carrying this T cell receptor (beta chain) turned up a few times. TCRdb reprocessed the 5' RACE reads via MiXCR and lists one record per CDR3 protein. The sample carries about 38,000 distinct CDR3 sequences, approximately 7.5% recorded once. The data derive from a study of spatial heterogeneity in lung cancer. Regarding time point: sample taken at primary tumor resection. Germline V CDR1 and CDR2: MNHEY, SVGAGI. Trimming removed 2 bases from V and 11 bases from J, with 13 bases in between. This CDR3 region has 14 residues. The origin of this receptor is a male donor with early-stage non-small cell lung cancer. V usage is TRBV6-5 and J usage is TRBJ1-6, with D tentatively TRBD1 (6 bases). The source material was PBMCs, sampled at surgery. The CDR3 nucleotides read TGTGCCAGCAGTTACGACATCACAGGGCCACCCCTCCACTTT. Protein: CASSYDITGPPLHF.